The present entry profiles one TCR beta chain with its context. The specificity of this receptor is unknown. No much larger clone is present one base from it, and per-base qualities are unavailable. These data originate in a study of beta chain features in type 1 diabetes (dated by TCRdb to 2017 to 2018). At the level of the whole study: No differences in mean age, gender distribution, total cell number or subset yield were found between patients and healthy donors. A total of around 110,000,000 sorted cells were examined across all samples, and RNA yield correlated strongly with the number of cells per subset. The study compared TCRB repertoires of sorted circulating CD4+ T cell subsets between recently diagnosed type 1 diabetes patients and matched healthy donors. Whereas all 28 donors provided naive and central memory subsets, regulatory and stem cell-like memory subsets were isolated from just 8 patients and roughly eight healthy donors. General study outcomes and caveats: In all four CD4+ subsets, TCRB CDR3 length was moderately but significantly shorter in type 1 diabetes patients. Naive, central memory and regulatory TCRB repertoires appeared to be more similar among patients than among healthy donors. Because the HLA sub-analyses included only small numbers of individuals, any influence of HLA type on TCRB rearrangement was left unresolved. Patients with type 1 diabetes made fewer insertions and deleted more nucleotides at VDJ recombination sites, implying thymic rearrangement abnormalities. PCR may preferentially amplify shorter templates, but because patient and control samples were amplified and corrected together, any resulting skew would affect both groups equally. Because cDNA rather than genomic DNA was sequenced, highly expressing activated cells could have been over-represented, although no difference in activation and CD3 levels was found between groups.

Each donor gave one peripheral blood draw, roughly 110 mL on average, collected into heparinised tubes. A BD FACSAria II and a panel including CD45RO, CCR7, CD25, CD127, CD95 and CD27 were used to sort naive, central memory, regulatory and stem cell-like memory CD4+ T cells. A purity above 95% was achieved for all sorted populations. Right away, PBMCs were isolated by Lymphoprep density gradient centrifugation and were stained directly, with no culture step. To minimize batch effects, samples were stained and sorted in pairs, one healthy donor with one patient per experiment. The High Capacity cDNA Reverse Transcription Kit was used to reverse transcribe all of the isolated RNA, meaning that expressed TCRB transcripts were what got sequenced. Deep immunoSEQ sequencing was applied to naive, central memory and regulatory T cell samples, giving an average of around 3.4 million total reads per sample. Sorted cells were lysed in RLT buffer and RNA was extracted with DNase-treated RNeasy Micro or Mini kits, depending on cell number. To prevent cross-contamination, every cell subset was processed on its own, while patient and healthy donor samples were processed together. The immunoSEQ multiplex PCR was used to amplify TCRB sequences from cDNA, yielding 87-bp fragments that span the CDR3 region. Sequencing of the amplicons was performed on the Illumina HiSeq platform. Processing in the source paper ran as follows. PCR bias was corrected computationally using synthetic template baselines, and reads within Hamming distance 2 were collapsed, with unmergeable singletons discarded. Reads were aligned against IMGT so that V, D and J genes, CDR3 length and insertions or deletions at six rearrangement sites could be assigned. Within each subset, clonotype counts were normalized to sorted cell number, after which true diversity and Gini coefficients were computed with the tcR R package. Repertoire sharing was quantified using the overlap coefficient calculated on TCRB nucleotide sequences. Out-of-frame TCRB sequences from naive cells were analyzed to stand in for the pre-selection repertoire. In its TCRdb copy, this immuneACCESS table keeps in-frame sequences only and misses some clones. Where compared with another copy, unresolved V genes explain less than half of these, and the others have no known cause. V and J calls plus clone size are reproduced from that table; the DNA served to infer D and trimming. This sample comprises around 250,000 clones, roughly 14% of them detected only once. The ten largest clones add up to around 0.03% of the sample.

This clonotype originated in a woman in her thirties or forties in good health. Sequencing was done on a sample of naive CD4+ T cells from blood. Interpreted using the paper, the cell subset or site label stands for: true naive CD4+ T cells.

The DNA is TGTGCCACCCACCCTAGCGGGGGGGCCCATGAGCAGTTCTTC. It specifies CATHPSGGAHEQFF. The rearrangement combines TRBV6-1 with TRBJ2-1; 12 nucleotides in the junction match TRBD2. The CDR3 runs 14 amino acids, cysteine and phenylalanine included. Only the CDR3 portion is preserved as DNA: 42 bases, with reading frame beginning at the first base. Germline trimming: 10 bases from V, 8 bases from J; junction bases outside gene matches: 9. The germline V gene provides CDR1 MNHNS and CDR2 SASEGT.